This T cell receptor (beta chain) appears in the sequencing data of a study of CD4+ T cells in melanoma. Study-wide findings and caveats: CD8+ T cell, macrophage and B cell function reportedly correlated with neoantigen-specific CD4+ T cells.

The CDR3 is made up of 13 amino acids. The V and J ends lost 1 base and 7 bases respectively, with 11 bases between them. Germline-derived CDR1 and CDR2 are SGHTA and FQGNSA. Using immunoSEQ multiplex PCR, the repertoire was profiled, and TCRdb retains in-frame clones only, with some absent. The top ten hold 24% of the sample, which has around 9,500 clones, around two thirds seen once. Remarks on this clone: No antigen is known for it.

The sequenced sample consisted of tumor tissue. The rearrangement uses TRBV7-2 and TRBJ2-7; no firm D call. The TCR originated in a human donor with melanoma. The CDR3 loop reads CASSLVRNREQYF. DNA of the CDR3: TGTGCCAGCAGCTTAGTGAGGAACCGGGAGCAGTACTTC.